These 27 T cell receptor beta chains were all obtained from the same sample, sequenced in a study of T cell responses to AZD1222 COVID-19 vaccine. Assay: immunoSEQ multiplex PCR; the TCRdb copy retains only in-frame clones and omits some. This sample has about 82,000 clones; roughly 92% occur once, and the top ten carry under 3.5%. Sample: peripheral blood, taken 28 days after the second AZD1222 dose. Receptors originate from an adult who received the AZD1222 COVID-19 vaccine.

The V call is TRBV7-3, the J call TRBJ1-5; D is unclear. The V gene lost 0 bases and the J gene lost 8 bases, with 8 bases spanning the gap. In germline, CDR1 is SGHTA, CDR2 FQGTGA. The CDR3 covers 13 residues. DNA for the CDR3: TGTGCCAGCAGCTTAACGAACGGGGAGCCCCAGCATTTT. This codes for CASSLTNGEPQHF. Using reference TRBV7-3 and TRBJ1-5 for the parts outside the CDR3, the full variable domain is GAGVSQTPSNKVTEKGKYVELRCDPISGHTALYWYRQSLGQGPEFLIYFQGTGAADDSGLPNDRFFAVRPEGSVSTLKIQRTERGDSAVYLCASSLTNGEPQHFGDGTRLSIL.

The DNA of the CDR3 is TGTGCCAGCAGTGAAAGGACCAGTTCGAATGGCTACACCTTC. This gives the protein CASSERTSSNGYTF. V usage is TRBV6-1 and J usage is TRBJ1-2, with no clear D. Germline V gene data show CDR1 as MNHNS and CDR2 as SASEGT. V gave up 2 bases and J gave up 6 bases, with 13 bases separating them. The CDR3 is made up of 14 amino acids.

In its sample, this clone was seen once. This sequence joins TRBV9 and TRBJ1-4; possible D gene TRBD1, 5 bases. V lost 2 bases to trimming and J lost 4 bases, with 12 bases between them. The germline V gene has CDR1 SGDLS and CDR2 YYNGEE. This CDR3 comprises 15 residues. The chain's CDR3 is CASSVQRQGNEKLFF. The CDR3 DNA follows: TGTGCCAGCAGCGTTCAGCGGCAGGGTAATGAAAAACTGTTTTTT.

V and J are TRBV7-3 and TRBJ2-7; D gene uncertain. The CDR3 sequence is 15 residues long. V lost 3 bases, J lost 5 bases, and 17 bases lay in between. The germline V gene encodes CDR1 SGHTA and CDR2 FQGTGA. The CDR3 region has the DNA TGTGCCAGCAGCTTGGATGGAGATCTTACGGACGAGCAGTACTTC. Its protein product is CASSLDGDLTDEQYF.

This chain links TRBV7-2 with TRBJ2-1, with 7 bases matching TRBD2. Unmatched junction bases numbered 0, after V lost 1 base and J lost 9 bases. The CDR3 length is 12 residues. The V gene's germline CDR1 is SGHTA and CDR2 FQGNSA. The chain's CDR3 is CASSLVAGEQFF. The CDR3 nucleotides read TGTGCCAGCAGCTTAGTAGCGGGTGAGCAGTTCTTC.

The chain recombines TRBV11-3 with TRBJ1-4; 8 bases are a match to TRBD1. The CDR3 contains 15 residues. From germline, CDR1 is SGHNT and CDR2 YENEEA. V gave up 4 bases and J gave up 7 bases; unmatched junction bases: 8. The CDR3 sequence is CASSSRDRSAEKLFF. The CDR3 coding sequence is TGTGCCAGCAGCTCACGGGACAGGAGTGCTGAAAAACTGTTTTTT.

The chain employs TRBV14 and TRBJ1-2; a weak D match, TRBD1 (5 bases). The CDR3 is 15 amino acids. Germline V gene lookup returns CDR1 SGHDN and CDR2 FVKESK. Trimming shortened V by 0 bases and J by 7 bases, and 15 bases separated the two germline ends. This CDR3 is CASSQEAGSIGGYTF. The CDR3 bases are TGTGCCAGCAGCCAAGAGGCAGGGAGTATAGGTGGCTACACCTTC.

This chain uses TRBV9 with TRBJ2-5; 7 bases are shared with TRBD1. Germline CDR1 and CDR2: SGDLS and YYNGEE. The CDR3 is made up of 15 amino acids. Unmatched junction bases numbered 6, after V lost 3 bases and J lost 1 base. CDR3 region: CASSAQGVLQETQYF. CDR3 nucleotides: TGTGCCAGCAGCGCCCAGGGGGTCCTCCAAGAGACCCAGTACTTC.

This clone came up once. V is TRBV5-1 and J is TRBJ1-2; TRBD1 might be the D (5 bases). Trimming took 2 bases from V and 4 from J, leaving 15 bases between them. Germline V gene lookup returns CDR1 SGHRS and CDR2 YFSETQ. The CDR3 loop spans 15 amino acids. This CDR3 is CASSFGEGLFYGYTF. CDR3 DNA: TGCGCCAGCAGCTTCGGAGAGGGACTTTTCTATGGCTACACCTTC. The full variable domain, its missing parts supplied by reference TRBV5-1 and TRBJ1-2, is KAGVTQTPRYLIKTRGQQVTLSCSPISGHRSVSWYQQTPGQGLQFLFEYFSETQRNKGNFPGRFSGRQFSNSRSEMNVSTLELGDSALYLCASSFGEGLFYGYTFGSGTRLTVV.

The J gene is TRBJ1-5, the V gene TRBV28; 9 bases align to TRBD1. Germline V lookup: CDR1 MDHEN, CDR2 SYDVKM. The J segment lost 6 bases and the V segment lost 10 bases, leaving 7 bases of the junction unmatched. The CDR3 sequence is 13 residues long. The CDR3 coding sequence is TGTGCCACCCTGGGGACAGGGATTCAGCCCCAGCATTTT. This translates into CATLGTGIQPQHF.

J is TRBJ1-6 and V is TRBV27; D gene unclear. Germline CDR1 is MNHEY and CDR2 is SMNVEV (reference sequence). The CDR3 is made up of 12 amino acids. V shed 6 bases and J shed 4 bases, with 4 bases lying between them. CDR3 nucleotide sequence: TGTGCCAGCAGGGCATATAATTCACCCCTCCACTTT. Translated: CASRAYNSPLHF.

V is TRBV6-4 and J is TRBJ2-1; D not certain. Germline assignment: CDR1 MRHNA and CDR2 SNTAGT. CDR3 size: 14 residues. V lost 0 bases, J lost 4 bases, and 7 bases lay in between. The CDR3 DNA is TGTGCCAGCAGTGACTCGCCGGGTTACAATGAGCAGTTCTTC. It yields the protein CASSDSPGYNEQFF.

This chain's CDR3 is CASSPGLASLNTEAFF. The CDR3 DNA reads TGTGCCAGCTCACCAGGTTTGGCATCTCTGAACACTGAAGCTTTCTTT. The chain combines TRBV18 with TRBJ1-1, with D unclear. CDR3 length equals 16 residues. Germline CDR1 and CDR2: KGHSH and LQKENI. V was pared by 2 bases and J by 0 bases, with 13 bases between.

The chain combines TRBV18 with TRBJ1-2; D ambiguous. Germline CDR1 and CDR2: KGHSH and LQKENI. With 0 bases removed from V and 5 bases from J, the gap between germline ends came to 19 bases. The CDR3 totals 17 residues. CDR3 nucleotide sequence: TGTGCCAGCTCACCACCTGGACTCCTCGATTGGGGATATGGCTACACCTTC. This codes for CASSPPGLLDWGYGYTF.

This clone was detected a few times. The chain has TRBV7-9 and TRBJ2-2; D may be TRBD1 (6 bases). Germline CDR1 and CDR2: SEHNR and FQNEAQ (reference sequence). This CDR3 spans 14 amino acids. The V and J ends lost 3 bases and 5 bases respectively, with 10 bases between them. The CDR3 loop reads CASSFRGGTGELFF. CDR3 coding DNA: TGTGCCAGCAGCTTTCGAGGGGGTACCGGGGAGCTGTTTTTT.

The genes are TRBV3-1 (or the pseudogene TRBV3-2) and TRBJ1-1, with 7 bases that match TRBD1. V gave up 1 base and J gave up 8 bases; unmatched junction bases: 7. The germline V gene has CDR1 LGHDT and CDR2 YNNKEL (reference sequence). The CDR3 has 14 amino acids. CDR3 residues: CASSQGDRVGEAFF. The CDR3 DNA follows: TGTGCCAGCAGCCAAGGCGACAGGGTGGGCGAAGCTTTCTTT.

This chain uses TRBV7-8 with TRBJ2-3; D gene ambiguous. Germline CDR1 reads SGHVS; CDR2 reads FQNEAQ. Trimming removed 1 base from V and 1 base from J, with 15 bases in between. CDR3 size: 17 residues. The CDR3 DNA reads TGTGCCAGCAGCTTAGTTGGTACTACCTCAGGCACAGATACGCAGTATTTT. Translation gives CASSLVGTTSGTDTQYF.

Here the CDR3 reads CASSLGQDYYGYTF. The CDR3 DNA reads TGTGCCAGCAGCTTAGGGCAGGATTACTATGGCTACACCTTC. The chain links TRBV7-2 to TRBJ1-2; no firm D call. With 1 base removed from V and 3 bases from J, the gap between germline ends came to 9 bases. CDR3 length equals 14 residues. The germline CDR1 and CDR2 sequences are SGHTA and FQGNSA.

The chain recombines TRBV19 with TRBJ1-5, with TRBD1 matching over 7 bases. The CDR3 spans 17 residues. Germline V CDR1 and CDR2: LNHDA, SQIVND (reference sequence). V shed 6 bases, J shed 4 bases, and the junction held 15 bases outside the gene matches. CDR3 loop: CASRLAGTPGGNQPQHF. The CDR3 nucleotides read TGTGCCAGTAGGCTAGCCGGGACACCAGGGGGGAATCAGCCCCAGCATTTT. The complete variable domain, with remaining parts taken from reference TRBV19 and TRBJ1-5, reads DGGITQSPKYLFRKEGQNVTLSCEQNLNHDAMYWYRQDPGQGLRLIYYSQIVNDFQKGDIAEGYSVSREKKESFPLTVTSAQKNPTAFYLCASRLAGTPGGNQPQHFGDGTRLSIL.

The rearrangement uses TRBV11-3 and TRBJ1-1, with TRBD1 matching over 7 bases. This CDR3 region has 16 residues. Germline assignment: CDR1 SGHNT and CDR2 YENEEA. Trimming took 1 base from V and 1 from J; bases not matched to a gene: 6. CDR3 region: CASSLGQGRRNTEAFF. The CDR3 DNA sequence: TGTGCCAGCAGCTTAGGACAGGGACGGAGGAACACTGAAGCTTTCTTT. The complete variable domain, with remaining parts taken from reference TRBV11-3 and TRBJ1-1, reads EAGVVQSPRYKIIEKKQPVAFWCNPISGHNTLYWYLQNLGQGPELLIRYENEEAVDDSQLPKDRFSAERLKGVDSTLKIQPAELGDSAVYLCASSLGQGRRNTEAFFGQGTRLTVV.

The chain couples TRBV19 to TRBJ1-3, with D uncertain. V lost 1 base and J 2 bases, leaving 0 bases between the germline ends. Germline V gives CDR1 LNHDA, CDR2 SQIVND (reference sequence). This CDR3 spans 12 amino acids. The CDR3 reads CASSIAGNTIYF. CDR3 nucleotides: TGTGCCAGTAGTATAGCTGGAAACACCATATATTTT.

The genes are TRBV19 and TRBJ2-5; TRBD1 or TRBD2 may be the D gene (5 bases each). Trimming removed 8 bases from V and 3 bases from J, with 10 bases in between. The germline gives CDR1 LNHDA, CDR2 SQIVND (reference sequence). The CDR3 totals 12 residues. In DNA, the CDR3 is TGTGCCAGTCGAGGGGCTAAAGAGACCCAGTACTTC. It codes for CASRGAKETQYF.

The chain links TRBV7-9 to TRBJ2-7; D is possibly TRBD2 (6 bases). Germline CDR1 is SEHNR and CDR2 is FQNEAQ (reference sequence). The CDR3 totals 18 residues. Trimming cost V 4 bases and J 4 bases, with 26 bases left between them. CDR3 loop: CASSSRESPHQPRYEQYF. The CDR3 region has the DNA TGTGCCAGCAGCTCCCGGGAGTCCCCCCATCAACCCCGTTACGAGCAGTACTTC.

This clone has only a few counts. This chain uses TRBV7-9 with TRBJ1-3; no firm D call. Germline V gene sequence: CDR1 SEHNR, CDR2 FQNEAQ (reference sequence). Trimming removed 2 bases from V and 0 bases from J, with 11 bases in between. CDR3 size: 16 residues. The CDR3 region has the DNA TGTGCCAGCAGCTTATACGTTGGGAGCTCTGGAAACACCATATATTTT. Protein product: CASSLYVGSSGNTIYF. The full variable domain, its missing parts supplied by reference TRBV7-9 and TRBJ1-3, is DTGVSQNPRHKITKRGQNVTFRCDPISEHNRLYWYRQTLGQGPEFLTYFQNEAQLEKSRLLSDRFSAERPKGSFSTLEIQRTEQGDSAMYLCASSLYVGSSGNTIYFGEGSWLTVV.

The chain recombines TRBV7-9 with TRBJ2-7; D not resolved. Germline V gene lookup returns CDR1 SEHNR and CDR2 FQNEAQ (reference sequence). The germline V and J ends were trimmed by 3 bases and 1 base, with 4 bases remaining between them. The CDR3 is 12 amino acids. Here the CDR3 DNA reads TGTGCCAGCAGCTTTGGGTCCTACGAGCAGTACTTC. As protein: CASSFGSYEQYF.

The chain recombines TRBV11-2 with TRBJ1-3; D might be TRBD1 (5 bases). The CDR3 sequence is 15 residues long. From germline, CDR1 is SGHAT and CDR2 FQNNGV. Trimming cost V 0 bases and J 3 bases, with 9 bases left between them. The CDR3 DNA reads TGTGCCAGCAGCTTAGACCGGGGCGGTGGAAACACCATATATTTT. It encodes CASSLDRGGGNTIYF.

This chain joins TRBV7-9 and TRBJ1-1; maybe TRBD1 (6 bases). V lost 2 bases, J lost 6 bases, and 10 bases lay in between. This CDR3 is 13 amino acids long. Germline-derived CDR1 and CDR2 are SEHNR and FQNEAQ (reference sequence). Here the CDR3 DNA reads TGTGCCAGCAGCTTAAAAGGGGGGGCTGAAGCTTTCTTT. It is translated as CASSLKGGAEAFF.